This TCR beta chain stems from a study of CD8 T cells in ankylosing spondylitis (dated by TCRdb to the late 2010s). Looking at the study overall: The study profiled T cell receptor beta repertoires in healthy donors and ankylosing spondylitis patients to find disease-linked TCR variants. The full study cohort comprised around 25 ankylosing spondylitis patients and 110 or so healthy donors. Peripheral blood was sampled, and synovial fluid was additionally collected from ankylosing spondylitis patients.

V is shortened by 6 bases, J by 5 bases, and the region joining them spans 10 bases. The CDR3 covers 12 residues, taking in both the cysteine and the phenylalanine. CDR3 DNA is the only sequence kept; it has 36 bases, read in frame from the first base. The paper as a whole reports these results and caveats: Significant enrichment of the disease-linked clones was reported in matched synovial fluid samples from ankylosing spondylitis patients. The disease-linked clones showed a CD8+ phenotype and occurred at relatively low frequencies in peripheral blood. Some of the motif variants had been reported before in the synovial fluid and blood of reactive arthritis patients, a finding that suggests common disease-initiation mechanisms. Blood from ankylosing spondylitis patients appeared to be characterized by a TCR beta motif made up of under ten highly homologous amino acid variants.

As concerns this clonotype: The specificity of this receptor is unknown. No clone much larger than this one lies a single base away; base qualities are absent.

The sequencer listed for this sample is Illumina MiSeq. Quantitative 5'-RACE with molecular barcodes was the method used to prepare the TCR beta libraries. In the original analysis: A new computational method, built on a probabilistic model of VDJ rearrangement, was used to identify disease-linked TCR variants. The public reads were run again by TCRdb, first through fastp at Q25 and then through MiXCR, and only productive beta chains were kept. Identical CDR3 protein sequences are pooled into one entry, listed with their most common genes and DNA. For this entry, the V and J calls and clone size follow TCRdb and not the study's own pipeline. Counted in this sample were about 30,000 distinct CDR3 sequences; 13% to 15% of them appeared once. The leading ten clones occupy 35% to 45% of the sample.

The chain employs TRBV12-3 or TRBV12-4 and TRBJ2-5; no D gene call is confident. The sequence derives from a male donor with ankylosing spondylitis or in good health (not recorded which). Material: blood. The bases read TGTGCCAGCAGCCCCAATTGGGAGACCCAGTACTTC. It is translated as CASSPNWETQYF.